These 9 T cell receptor beta chains originate from one sample sequenced in a study of T cell changes during pregnancy in multiple sclerosis (dated by TCRdb to about 2019). The protocol used for the library was the immunoSEQ multiplex PCR assay. Held by TCRdb, this immuneACCESS table contains in-frame sequences only and omits some clones. Under half of the omission traces to an unresolved V gene where checked; the cause of the rest is unknown. The sample records 65,000 to 90,000 clones, 85% to 95% of which are singletons. The top ten hold approximately 2.1% of the sample. This sample comprised peripheral blood, obtained before pregnancy. The receptors here all came from a female donor with multiple sclerosis, enrolled in a pregnancy study.

The chain uses TRBV7-2 and TRBJ2-1, with TRBD2 identical over 13 bases. The J segment lost 9 bases and the V segment lost 5 bases, leaving 7 bases of the junction unmatched. Per germline, CDR1 SGHTA and CDR2 FQGNSA. This CDR3 has 15 residues. The CDR3 region is CASSRLGLAGAEQFF. CDR3 sequence (DNA): TGTGCCAGCAGCCGACTCGGACTAGCGGGAGCTGAGCAGTTCTTC. Full variable domain (rest looked up from reference TRBV7-2 and TRBJ2-1): GAGVSQSPSNKVTEKGKDVELRCDPISGHTALYWYRQSLGQGLEFLIYFQGNSAPDKSGLPSDRFSAERTGGSVSTLTIQRTQQEDSAVYLCASSRLGLAGAEQFFGPGTRLTVL.

This clone has only one observation. V is TRBV5-5 and J is TRBJ1-1, with TRBD1 as a possible D gene (5 bases). Per germline, CDR1 SGHKS and CDR2 YYEKEE (reference sequence). This CDR3 contains 15 residues. V lost 4 bases, J lost 6 bases, and 19 bases lay in between. The CDR3 DNA sequence: TGTGCCAGCAGCGGGGTGGTGGGGCAACGGGCTGAAGCTTTCTTT. Translating it yields CASSGVVGQRAEAFF.

The chain employs TRBV18 and TRBJ2-1, with 8 bases matching TRBD1. The germline V gene has CDR1 KGHSH and CDR2 LQKENI. J gave up 9 bases and V 3 bases, and 10 bases lay outside the gene matches. This CDR3 spans 15 amino acids. The CDR3 sequence is CASSPSGQGKGEQFF. DNA of the CDR3: TGTGCCAGCTCACCTAGCGGACAGGGAAAAGGTGAGCAGTTCTTC.

The chain combines TRBV4-3 with TRBJ2-5; TRBD2 matches 8 bases. Germline CDR1 is LGHNA and CDR2 is YSLEER. The CDR3 covers 17 residues. V lost 0 bases to trimming and J lost 3 bases; unmatched junction nucleotides: 9. For the CDR3, the DNA is TGCGCCAGCAGCCAAGATCGGGGACTAGGAGTAGAAGAGACCCAGTACTTC. It specifies CASSQDRGLGVEETQYF.

This chain joins TRBV28 and TRBJ1-5, with D possibly TRBD1 on 6 matching bases. This CDR3 contains 12 residues. Trimming shortened V by 4 bases and J by 7 bases, and 8 bases separated the two germline ends. Germline V gene data show CDR1 as MDHEN and CDR2 as SYDVKM. The CDR3 DNA sequence: TGTGCCAGCAGTTCACAGGGCCAGCCCCAGCATTTT. This sequence encodes CASSSQGQPQHF.

The chain has TRBV4-3 and TRBJ1-1, with D unresolved. V lost 2 bases and J lost 5, with 9 bases in between. Germline V lookup: CDR1 LGHNA, CDR2 YSLEER. CDR3 length equals 13 residues. CDR3 residues: CASSQNRFTEAFF. CDR3 DNA sequence: TGCGCCAGCAGCCAAAATAGATTTACTGAAGCTTTCTTT.

The chain uses TRBV6-6 and TRBJ2-3; possibly TRBD2 for D (6 bases). The V and J ends lost 8 bases and 5 bases respectively, with 8 bases between them. CDR3 length: 11 residues. Germline lookup yields CDR1 MNHNY and CDR2 SVGAGI (reference sequence). The CDR3: CASRGGDTQYF. The CDR3 DNA reads TGTGCCAGCCGGGGAGGAGATACGCAGTATTTT.

The chain has TRBV4-3 and TRBJ2-3; 9 bases match TRBD2. The CDR3 spans 17 residues. V was pared by 2 bases and J by 6 bases, with 12 bases of the junction left unmatched. Germline CDR1 LGHNA, CDR2 YSLEER. In DNA, the CDR3 is TGCGCCAGCAGCCAAAATACCCTGACTAGCGGCTGGGATACGCAGTATTTT. Encoded protein: CASSQNTLTSGWDTQYF.

The rearrangement uses TRBV5-8 and TRBJ2-7; weak D call: TRBD2 (5 bases). Germline lookup yields CDR1 SGHTS and CDR2 YDEGEE. There are 16 residues in the CDR3. V was trimmed by 2 bases and J by 0 bases, leaving 15 bases between them. The CDR3 sequence: CASSFRSGSSSYEQYF. The CDR3 region has the DNA TGTGCCAGCAGCTTTCGATCGGGGAGTAGCTCCTACGAGCAGTACTTC.